Listed below are T cell receptor beta chains from one sample, sequenced in a study of blood T cells in healthy people across ages. TCRdb re-analysed the 5' RACE reads in MiXCR, keeping a single row per CDR3 protein. The sample comprises about 1.8 million distinct CDR3 sequences, less than 50% of which are singletons, and less than 2.5% rests with the top ten. Sequencing was carried out using blood. All receptors derive from a woman in her thirties or forties in good health. Each CDR3 is given without its conserved first and last residue.

j_call: TRBJ2-5
v_call: TRBV7-2
cdr3_aa: ASSPTGQGKETQY

j_call: TRBJ1-5
v_call: TRBV2
cdr3_aa: ASSGDRERGYSNQPQH

j_call: TRBJ2-1
v_call: TRBV13
cdr3_aa: ASSPGDRDDEQF

j_call: TRBJ2-1
v_call: TRBV7-2
cdr3_aa: ASSVVAGTNEQF

j_call: TRBJ1-2
v_call: TRBV20-1
cdr3_aa: SAPLGTNSGYT

j_call: TRBJ2-3
v_call: TRBV7-2
cdr3_aa: ASSLAGTAGTDTQY

j_call: TRBJ1-5
v_call: TRBV15
cdr3_aa: ATSRRGSNQPQH

j_call: TRBJ1-2
v_call: TRBV3-1
cdr3_aa: ASSQSEGNYGYT

j_call: TRBJ2-1
v_call: TRBV20-1
cdr3_aa: SAPQVLSSYNEQF

j_call: TRBJ2-7
v_call: TRBV28
cdr3_aa: ASRRQGGSHEQY

j_call: TRBJ1-2
v_call: TRBV15
cdr3_aa: ATSRPSGGDYGYT

j_call: TRBJ2-6
v_call: TRBV7-2
cdr3_aa: ASSFLNSGANVLT

j_call: TRBJ1-1
v_call: TRBV9
cdr3_aa: ASSVRPGTGTEAF

j_call: TRBJ2-3
v_call: TRBV25-1
cdr3_aa: ASSEYRVADTQY

j_call: TRBJ1-5
v_call: TRBV20-1
cdr3_aa: SAPRESNQPQH

j_call: TRBJ2-7
v_call: TRBV2
cdr3_aa: ASSPNRDILYEQY

j_call: NA
v_call: TRBV6-2/TRBV6-3
cdr3_aa: ASSQTPYPGQGDEQY

j_call: TRBJ2-5
v_call: TRBV5-1
cdr3_aa: ASSFGGSDYQETQY

j_call: NA
v_call: TRBV15
cdr3_aa: ATSTSGTGETQY

j_call: TRBJ2-4
v_call: TRBV4-2
cdr3_aa: ASSEVRGQVQDIQY

j_call: TRBJ2-3
v_call: TRBV20-1
cdr3_aa: SALRASGGTDTQY

j_call: TRBJ2-3
v_call: TRBV27
cdr3_aa: ASSLGTSPTDTQY

j_call: TRBJ1-2
v_call: TRBV3-1
cdr3_aa: ASSQENRGYGYT

j_call: TRBJ1-4
v_call: TRBV7-2
cdr3_aa: ASSPRTGAYNEKLF

j_call: TRBJ2-3
v_call: TRBV7-9
cdr3_aa: ASSLGRLSTDTQY

j_call: TRBJ2-1
v_call: TRBV6-5
cdr3_aa: ASSPSLGLAGGQNEQF

j_call: TRBJ2-1
v_call: TRBV2
cdr3_aa: ASRSQGINEQF

j_call: TRBJ2-3
v_call: TRBV12-5
cdr3_aa: ASALSGGTDTQY

j_call: TRBJ1-2
v_call: TRBV29-1
cdr3_aa: SVEWRKGYT

j_call: TRBJ2-5
v_call: TRBV27
cdr3_aa: ASSNRKVEPETQY

j_call: TRBJ1-6
v_call: TRBV20-1
cdr3_aa: SASPGTGTSPLH

j_call: TRBJ2-1
v_call: TRBV6-5
cdr3_aa: ASSTGTSERF

j_call: TRBJ1-6
v_call: TRBV12-3/TRBV12-4
cdr3_aa: ASTEDRVGSPLH

j_call: TRBJ2-5
v_call: TRBV18
cdr3_aa: ASSPRDRRGETQY

j_call: TRBJ1-1
v_call: TRBV10-3
cdr3_aa: AINEGEATEAF

j_call: TRBJ1-2
v_call: TRBV20-1
cdr3_aa: SAPTDNYGYT

j_call: TRBJ1-2
v_call: TRBV4-1
cdr3_aa: ASSQALFDRDGYT

j_call: TRBJ2-3
v_call: TRBV4-3
cdr3_aa: ASGLQSTDTQY

j_call: TRBJ1-6
v_call: TRBV18
cdr3_aa: ASSPPTGTSPLH

j_call: TRBJ2-7
v_call: TRBV5-1
cdr3_aa: ASSLEPSGDDEQY

j_call: TRBJ2-1
v_call: TRBV6-1
cdr3_aa: ASSVRDETNEQF

j_call: TRBJ1-4
v_call: TRBV18
cdr3_aa: ASSRGYLEKLF

j_call: TRBJ2-3
v_call: TRBV10-3
cdr3_aa: AIRTSGGAHFSTDTQY

j_call: TRBJ1-1
v_call: TRBV18
cdr3_aa: ASSPVAGNTEAF

j_call: TRBJ2-5
v_call: TRBV25-1
cdr3_aa: ASQRGGYQETQY

j_call: TRBJ1-2
v_call: TRBV28
cdr3_aa: ASSWKRHSGMGGYT

j_call: NA
v_call: TRBV9
cdr3_aa: ASSVGPPGTSQETQY

j_call: TRBJ1-2
v_call: TRBV14
cdr3_aa: ASSQTGQNYGYT

j_call: TRBJ1-2
v_call: TRBV6-5
cdr3_aa: TSSYGGYYGYT

j_call: TRBJ2-5
v_call: TRBV20-1
cdr3_aa: SALRHAPETQY

j_call: TRBJ2-3
v_call: TRBV5-1
cdr3_aa: ASSLARRVADTQY